The clone carrying this TCR beta chain appeared many times. The size of this beta chain means little, since it is a stray read in a library made for alpha chains. The germline V gene encodes CDR1 SGHAT and CDR2 FQNNGV. CDR3 length equals 14 residues. V was pared by 1 base and J by 3 bases, with 8 bases between. TCRdb re-analysed the 5' RACE reads in MiXCR, keeping a single row per CDR3 protein. The data hold 7,500 to 10,000 distinct CDR3 sequences, with approximately 3.9% observed a single time. Time point noted: blood taken at disease recurrence. No cell sorting; template was whole RNA from tumor, lung tissue or PBMC. The sample originates from a study of spatial heterogeneity in lung cancer. Study details: There were roughly 72 donors, all of them untreated patients with early-stage non-small cell lung cancer.

The chain uses TRBV11-2 and TRBJ2-3; D unclear. Sequenced material: PBMCs, taken at recurrence. The receptor was isolated from a female donor with early-stage non-small cell lung cancer. As DNA, the CDR3 is TGTGCCAGCAGCTTAGGCAGATTTACAGATACGCAGTATTTT. Its protein product is CASSLGRFTDTQYF. Full variable domain (outside the CDR3, taken from reference TRBV11-2 and TRBJ2-3): EAGVAQSPRYKIIEKRQSVAFWCNPISGHATLYWYQQILGQGPKLLIQFQNNGVVDDSQLPKDRFSAERLKGVDSTLKIQPAKLEDSAVYLCASSLGRFTDTQYFGPGTRLTVL.